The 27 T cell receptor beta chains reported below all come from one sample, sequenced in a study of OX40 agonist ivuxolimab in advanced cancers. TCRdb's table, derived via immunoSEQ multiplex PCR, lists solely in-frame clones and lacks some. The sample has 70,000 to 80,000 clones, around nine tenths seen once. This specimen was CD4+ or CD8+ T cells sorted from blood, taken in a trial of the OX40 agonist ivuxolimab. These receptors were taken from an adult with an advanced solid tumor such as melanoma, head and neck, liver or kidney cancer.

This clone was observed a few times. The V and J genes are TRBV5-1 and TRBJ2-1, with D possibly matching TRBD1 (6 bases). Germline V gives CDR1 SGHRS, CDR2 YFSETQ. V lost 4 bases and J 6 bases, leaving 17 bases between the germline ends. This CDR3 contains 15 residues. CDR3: CASSGGQLGGNEQFF. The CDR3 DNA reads TGCGCCAGCAGCGGGGGCCAGTTAGGGGGCAATGAGCAGTTCTTC.

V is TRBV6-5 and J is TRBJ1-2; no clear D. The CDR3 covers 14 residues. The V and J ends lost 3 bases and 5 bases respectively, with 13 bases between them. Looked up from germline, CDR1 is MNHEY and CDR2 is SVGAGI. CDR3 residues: CASSYSARTYGYTF. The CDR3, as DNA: TGTGCCAGCAGTTATTCTGCCCGGACGTATGGCTACACCTTC.

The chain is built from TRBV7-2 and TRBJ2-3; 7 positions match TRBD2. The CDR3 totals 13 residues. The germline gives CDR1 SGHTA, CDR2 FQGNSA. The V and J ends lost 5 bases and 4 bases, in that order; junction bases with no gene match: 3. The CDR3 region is CASSRTSPDTQYF. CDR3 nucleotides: TGTGCCAGCAGCCGGACTAGTCCAGATACGCAGTATTTT.

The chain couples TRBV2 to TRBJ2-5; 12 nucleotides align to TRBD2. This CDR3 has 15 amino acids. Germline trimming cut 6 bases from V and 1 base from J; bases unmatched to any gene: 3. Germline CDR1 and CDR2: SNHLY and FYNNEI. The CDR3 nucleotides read TGTGCCAGCAGGCGACTAGCGGGAGCCCAAGAGACCCAGTACTTC. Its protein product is CASRRLAGAQETQYF.

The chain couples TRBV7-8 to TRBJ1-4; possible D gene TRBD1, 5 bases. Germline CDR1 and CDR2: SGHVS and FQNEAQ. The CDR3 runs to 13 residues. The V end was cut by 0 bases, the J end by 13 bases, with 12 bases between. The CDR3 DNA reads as TGTGCCAGCAGCTTAGCGCGGGGGAGTATACTGTTTTTT. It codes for CASSLARGSILFF.

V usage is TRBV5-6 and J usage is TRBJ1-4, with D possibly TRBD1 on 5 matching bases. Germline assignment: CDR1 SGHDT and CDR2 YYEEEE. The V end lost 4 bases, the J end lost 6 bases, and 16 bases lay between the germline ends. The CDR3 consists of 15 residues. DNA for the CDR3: TGTGCCAGCAGCCTGGGCAGGGTGAGAGATGAAAAACTGTTTTTT. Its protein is CASSLGRVRDEKLFF.

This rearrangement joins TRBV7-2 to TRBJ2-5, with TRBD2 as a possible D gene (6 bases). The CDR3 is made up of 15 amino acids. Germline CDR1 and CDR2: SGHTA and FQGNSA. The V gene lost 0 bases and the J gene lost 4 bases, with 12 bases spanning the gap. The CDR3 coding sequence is TGTGCCAGCAGCTTAGCGAGGAGGGTCGGAGAGACCCAGTACTTC. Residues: CASSLARRVGETQYF. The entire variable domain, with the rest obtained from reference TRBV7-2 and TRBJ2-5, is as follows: GAGVSQSPSNKVTEKGKDVELRCDPISGHTALYWYRQSLGQGLEFLIYFQGNSAPDKSGLPSDRFSAERTGGSVSTLTIQRTQQEDSAVYLCASSLARRVGETQYFGPGTRLLVL.

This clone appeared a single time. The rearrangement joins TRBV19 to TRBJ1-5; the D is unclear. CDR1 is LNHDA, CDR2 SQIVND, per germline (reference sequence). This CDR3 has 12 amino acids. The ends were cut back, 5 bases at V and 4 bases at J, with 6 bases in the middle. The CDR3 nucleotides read TGTGCCAGTAGTCTCAGGAATCAGCCCCAGCATTTT. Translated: CASSLRNQPQHF.

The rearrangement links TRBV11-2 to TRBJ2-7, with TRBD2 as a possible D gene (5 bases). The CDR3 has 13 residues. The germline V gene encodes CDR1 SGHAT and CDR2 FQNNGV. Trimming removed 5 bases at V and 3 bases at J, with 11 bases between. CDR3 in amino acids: CASSGLAGYEQYF. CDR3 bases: TGTGCCAGCAGCGGACTCGCTGGCTACGAGCAGTACTTC. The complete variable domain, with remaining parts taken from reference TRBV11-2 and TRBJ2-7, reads EAGVAQSPRYKIIEKRQSVAFWCNPISGHATLYWYQQILGQGPKLLIQFQNNGVVDDSQLPKDRFSAERLKGVDSTLKIQPAKLEDSAVYLCASSGLAGYEQYFGPGTRLTVT.

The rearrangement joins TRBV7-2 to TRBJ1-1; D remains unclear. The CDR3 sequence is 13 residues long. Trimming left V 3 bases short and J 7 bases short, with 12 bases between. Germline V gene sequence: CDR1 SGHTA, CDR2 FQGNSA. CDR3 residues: CASSFPRDFEAFF. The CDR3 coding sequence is TGTGCCAGCAGCTTCCCCCGCGACTTTGAAGCTTTCTTT.

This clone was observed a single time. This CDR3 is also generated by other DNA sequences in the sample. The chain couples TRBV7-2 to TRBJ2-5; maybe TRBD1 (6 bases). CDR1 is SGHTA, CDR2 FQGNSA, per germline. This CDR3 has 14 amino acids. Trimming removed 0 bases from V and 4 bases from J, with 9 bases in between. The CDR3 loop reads CASSLAARGETQYF. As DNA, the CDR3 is TGTGCCAGCAGCTTAGCAGCCAGGGGAGAGACCCAGTACTTC.

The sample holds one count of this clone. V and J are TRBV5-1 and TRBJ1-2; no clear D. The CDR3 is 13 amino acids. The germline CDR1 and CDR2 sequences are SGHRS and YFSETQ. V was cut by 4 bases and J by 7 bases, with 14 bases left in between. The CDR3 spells CASSDQVGSGYTF. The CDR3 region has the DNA TGCGCCAGCAGCGACCAGGTGGGGTCTGGCTACACCTTC. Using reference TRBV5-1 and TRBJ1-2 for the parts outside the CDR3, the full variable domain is KAGVTQTPRYLIKTRGQQVTLSCSPISGHRSVSWYQQTPGQGLQFLFEYFSETQRNKGNFPGRFSGRQFSNSRSEMNVSTLELGDSALYLCASSDQVGSGYTFGSGTRLTVV.

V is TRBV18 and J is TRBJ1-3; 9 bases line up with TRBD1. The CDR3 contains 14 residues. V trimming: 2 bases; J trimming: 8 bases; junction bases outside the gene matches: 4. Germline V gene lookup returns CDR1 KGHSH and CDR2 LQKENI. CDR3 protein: CASSPTGGQDTIYF. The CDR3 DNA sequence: TGTGCCAGCTCACCAACAGGGGGCCAGGACACCATATATTTT.

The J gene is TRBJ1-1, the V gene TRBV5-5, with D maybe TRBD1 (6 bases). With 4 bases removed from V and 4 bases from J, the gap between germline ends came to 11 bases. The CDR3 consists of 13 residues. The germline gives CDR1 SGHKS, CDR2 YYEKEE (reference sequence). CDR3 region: CASSPGGGTEAFF. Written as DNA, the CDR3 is TGTGCCAGCAGCCCGGGGGGCGGCACTGAAGCTTTCTTT.

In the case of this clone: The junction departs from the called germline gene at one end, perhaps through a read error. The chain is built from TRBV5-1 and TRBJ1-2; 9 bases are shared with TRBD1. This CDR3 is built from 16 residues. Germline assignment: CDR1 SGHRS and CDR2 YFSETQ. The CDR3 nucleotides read TGCGCCAGCAGCTTGGTGACGGGACAGGGTAACTATAGCTACACCTTC. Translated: CASSLVTGQGNYSYTF.

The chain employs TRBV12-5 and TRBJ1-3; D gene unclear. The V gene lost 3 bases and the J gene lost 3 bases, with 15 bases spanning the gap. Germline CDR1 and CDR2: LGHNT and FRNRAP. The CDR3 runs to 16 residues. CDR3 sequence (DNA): TGTGCTAGTGGTTTCGGGCCGTTAATGATTGGAAACACCATATATTTT. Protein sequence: CASGFGPLMIGNTIYF.

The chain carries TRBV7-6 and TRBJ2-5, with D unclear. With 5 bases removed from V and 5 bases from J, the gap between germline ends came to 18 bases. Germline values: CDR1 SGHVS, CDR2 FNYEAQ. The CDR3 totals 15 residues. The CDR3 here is CASSPRVSLLETQYF. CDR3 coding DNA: TGTGCCAGCAGCCCCCGCGTTAGTTTATTGGAGACCCAGTACTTC.

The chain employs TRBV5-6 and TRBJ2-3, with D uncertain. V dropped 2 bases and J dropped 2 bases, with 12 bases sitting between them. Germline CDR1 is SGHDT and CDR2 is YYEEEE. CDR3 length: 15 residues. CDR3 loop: CASSLVGVNTDTQYF. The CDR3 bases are TGTGCCAGCAGCTTAGTCGGAGTGAACACAGATACGCAGTATTTT.

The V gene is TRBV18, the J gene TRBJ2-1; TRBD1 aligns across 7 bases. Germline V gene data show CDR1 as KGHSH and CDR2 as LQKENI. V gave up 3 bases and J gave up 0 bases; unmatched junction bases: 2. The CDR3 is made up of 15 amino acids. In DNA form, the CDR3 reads TGTGCCAGCTCACCGGGACAGACCTCCTACAATGAGCAGTTCTTC. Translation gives CASSPGQTSYNEQFF.

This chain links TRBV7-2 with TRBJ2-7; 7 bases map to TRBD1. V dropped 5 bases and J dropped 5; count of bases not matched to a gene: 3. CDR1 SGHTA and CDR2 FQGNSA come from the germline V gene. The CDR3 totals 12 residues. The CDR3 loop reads CASSPQGDEQYF. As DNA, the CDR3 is TGTGCCAGCAGCCCCCAGGGGGACGAGCAGTACTTC.

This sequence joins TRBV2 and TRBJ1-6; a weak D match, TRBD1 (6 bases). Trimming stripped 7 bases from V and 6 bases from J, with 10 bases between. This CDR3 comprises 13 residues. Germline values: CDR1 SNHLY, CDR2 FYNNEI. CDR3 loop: CASKGQTNSPLHF. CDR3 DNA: TGTGCCAGCAAGGGACAAACTAATTCACCCCTCCACTTT. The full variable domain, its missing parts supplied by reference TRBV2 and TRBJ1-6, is EPEVTQTPSHQVTQMGQEVILRCVPISNHLYFYWYRQILGQKVEFLVSFYNNEISEKSEIFDDQFSVERPDGSNFTLKIRSTKLEDSAMYFCASKGQTNSPLHFGNGTRLTVT.

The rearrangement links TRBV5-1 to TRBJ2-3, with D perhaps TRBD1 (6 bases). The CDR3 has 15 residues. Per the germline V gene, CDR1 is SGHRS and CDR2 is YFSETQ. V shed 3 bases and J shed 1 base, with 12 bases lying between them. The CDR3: CASSYKQGGTDTQYF. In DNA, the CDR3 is TGCGCCAGCAGCTACAAACAGGGAGGCACAGATACGCAGTATTTT.

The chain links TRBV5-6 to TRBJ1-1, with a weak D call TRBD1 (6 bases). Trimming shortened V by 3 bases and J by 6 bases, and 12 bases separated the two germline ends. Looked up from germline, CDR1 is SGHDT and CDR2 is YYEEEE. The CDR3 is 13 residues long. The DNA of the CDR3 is TGTGCCAGCAGCTCGAGGGGGGTGGCTGAAGCTTTCTTT. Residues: CASSSRGVAEAFF.

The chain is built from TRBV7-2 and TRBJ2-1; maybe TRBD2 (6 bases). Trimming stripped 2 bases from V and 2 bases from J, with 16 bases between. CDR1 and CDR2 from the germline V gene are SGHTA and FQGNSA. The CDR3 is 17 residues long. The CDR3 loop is CASSLMGGGVAYNEQFF. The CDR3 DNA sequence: TGTGCCAGCAGCTTAATGGGTGGCGGGGTGGCCTACAATGAGCAGTTCTTC.

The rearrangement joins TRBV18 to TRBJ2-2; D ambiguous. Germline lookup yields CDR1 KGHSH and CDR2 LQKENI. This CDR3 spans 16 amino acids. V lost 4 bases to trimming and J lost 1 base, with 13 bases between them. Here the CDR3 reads CASSLNGQENTGELFF. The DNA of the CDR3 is TGTGCCAGCTCACTAAACGGGCAGGAGAACACCGGGGAGCTGTTTTTT.

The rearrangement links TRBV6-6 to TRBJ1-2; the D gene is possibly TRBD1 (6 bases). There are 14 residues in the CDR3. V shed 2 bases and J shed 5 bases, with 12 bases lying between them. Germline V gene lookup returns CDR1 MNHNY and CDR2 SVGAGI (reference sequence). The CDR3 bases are TGTGCCAGCAGTTACGTGGGGGCCGTGTATGGCTACACCTTC. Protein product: CASSYVGAVYGYTF.

The CDR3 spells CASSTRDDEKLFF. The CDR3 region has the DNA TGTGCCAGCAGCACCCGGGACGACGAAAAACTGTTTTTT. The V gene is TRBV7-9, the J gene TRBJ1-4; D perhaps matches TRBD1 (5 bases). CDR3 size: 13 residues. The germline V gene encodes CDR1 SEHNR and CDR2 FQNEAQ (reference sequence). With 5 bases removed from V and 8 bases from J, the gap between germline ends came to 12 bases.